This TCR beta chain is from a study of spatial heterogeneity in lung cancer. The length of the CDR3 is 15 residues. Germline CDR1 and CDR2: SEHNR and FQNEAQ (reference sequence). The time point here: sample taken at primary tumor resection. Patients with untreated early-stage non-small cell lung cancer, numbering 55 to 80, were the donors. No cells were sorted before sequencing. The whole RNA sequenced was extracted from tumor, nontumor lung or frozen PBMC. In the library, each TCR cDNA molecule bore its own unique molecular identifier. In TCRdb, the 5' RACE reads were re-called with MiXCR into one record per CDR3 protein. The sample includes tens of thousands of distinct CDR3 sequences, less than 9.5% seen only once; the top ten take 29%. Remarks on this clonotype: At one end the junction does not follow the germline gene, possibly because of a read error.

The material sequenced was PBMCs, taken at surgery. This clonotype was sampled from a female donor with early-stage non-small cell lung cancer. The V and J genes are TRBV7-9 and TRBJ1-3; D is unresolved. CDR3 sequence: CASSPRIRSGNTLYF. The CDR3 DNA reads TGTGCCAGCAGCCCCCGAATAAGGTCTGGAAACACCCTATATTTT.